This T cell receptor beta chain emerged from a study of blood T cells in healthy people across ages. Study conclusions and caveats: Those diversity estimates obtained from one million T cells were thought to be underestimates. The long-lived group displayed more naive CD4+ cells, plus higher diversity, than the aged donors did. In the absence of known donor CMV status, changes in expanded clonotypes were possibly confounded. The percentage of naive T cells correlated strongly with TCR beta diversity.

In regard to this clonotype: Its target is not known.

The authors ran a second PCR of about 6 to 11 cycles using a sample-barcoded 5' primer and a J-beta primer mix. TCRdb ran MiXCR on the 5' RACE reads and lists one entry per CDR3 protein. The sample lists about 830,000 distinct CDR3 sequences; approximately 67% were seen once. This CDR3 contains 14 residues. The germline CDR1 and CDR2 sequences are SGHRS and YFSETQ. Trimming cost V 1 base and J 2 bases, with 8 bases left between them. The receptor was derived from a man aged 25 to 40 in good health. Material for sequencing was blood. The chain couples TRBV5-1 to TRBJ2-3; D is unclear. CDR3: CASSLFKYTDTQYF. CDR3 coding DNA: TGCGCCAGCAGCTTGTTTAAATACACAGATACGCAGTATTTT.